A selection of T cell receptor beta chains follows, all from one sample in a study of response to subunit inactivated influenza vaccine. TCRdb recomputed calls from the RT-PCR reads with MiXCR, one row per CDR3 protein. This table has about 540,000 distinct CDR3 sequences, around 15% appearing once. The specimen comprised PBMCs from blood, sampled 12 days after vaccination. The source is a man between 50 and 59 years old who received an inactivated influenza vaccine. Each CDR3 is given without its conserved first and last residue. A D gene is named only where the DNA matches it firmly.

D	V	J	CDR3
TRBD1	TRBV6-2/TRBV6-3	TRBJ2-7	ARTTGASYEQY
.	TRBV5-1	TRBJ1-2	ASSSNNGLGRDGYT
TRBD2	TRBV9	TRBJ2-2	ASSVGPLAGGPGELF
.	TRBV20-1	TRBJ1-2	SARDFGRDYGYT
TRBD2	TRBV24-1	TRBJ2-1	ATSDPLAVHYNEQF
TRBD2	TRBV6-1	TRBJ2-2	ASSGSAGASITGELF
TRBD2	TRBV3-1	TRBJ2-1	ASSRTSGGPVF
TRBD1	TRBV14	TRBJ2-7	ASSQWTGMGEQY
.	TRBV5-1	TRBJ2-6	ASSFSYSGANVLT
.	TRBV3-1	TRBJ2-7	ASSPRGGGPSIYEQY
TRBD2	TRBV9	TRBJ2-1	ASSVGLAEYNEQF
TRBD2	TRBV5-1	TRBJ2-2	ASSIGTSGPGELF
.	TRBV9	TRBJ1-1	ASSLGDNRNTEAF
.	TRBV20-1	TRBJ2-2	SAYVAGNTGELF
.	TRBV9	TRBJ2-1	ASSASVGGNEQF
.	TRBV7-9	TRBJ2-2	ASSLAGSSTGELF
.	TRBV7-9	TRBJ1-3	ASSLGLGVTGNTIY
.	TRBV20-1	TRBJ2-5	SASRTLSLKTQY
TRBD2	TRBV20-1	TRBJ2-1	SAYRTSGRRSSYNEQF
TRBD2	TRBV12-3/TRBV12-4	TRBJ2-1	ASSLTSGLGNEQF